The source of this T cell receptor (beta chain) is a study of cytomegalovirus exposure and HLA in healthy donors. Study conclusions and caveats: Roughly uniform sequencing depth across donors was assumed, possibly incorrectly. Most TCR sequences proved rare, with some public TCRs found in many donors. Association with HLA alleles at 0.05 false discovery rate was found for 17,000 or so TCR beta sequences in a later analysis.

The CDR3 has 16 residues. V lost 5 bases and J 0 bases, leaving 13 bases between the germline ends. Germline V CDR1 and CDR2: SEHNR, FQNEAQ (reference sequence). Use of 60 Vbeta and 13 Jbeta primers characterized the PCR. The data were produced by immunoSEQ multiplex PCR, yet TCRdb's version contains in-frame clones alone and is incomplete. The table has 120,000 or so clones, around 80% seen once. With regard to this clone: What it binds is unknown.

The sequence came from a man under 40 in good health and CMV-seronegative. V and J are TRBV7-9 and TRBJ1-4; D is unresolved. The sample comprised PBMCs. The CDR3 nucleotides are TGTGCCAGCAGCCCCCCCGAGCAGGCAACTAATGAAAAACTGTTTTTT. Its translation: CASSPPEQATNEKLFF.